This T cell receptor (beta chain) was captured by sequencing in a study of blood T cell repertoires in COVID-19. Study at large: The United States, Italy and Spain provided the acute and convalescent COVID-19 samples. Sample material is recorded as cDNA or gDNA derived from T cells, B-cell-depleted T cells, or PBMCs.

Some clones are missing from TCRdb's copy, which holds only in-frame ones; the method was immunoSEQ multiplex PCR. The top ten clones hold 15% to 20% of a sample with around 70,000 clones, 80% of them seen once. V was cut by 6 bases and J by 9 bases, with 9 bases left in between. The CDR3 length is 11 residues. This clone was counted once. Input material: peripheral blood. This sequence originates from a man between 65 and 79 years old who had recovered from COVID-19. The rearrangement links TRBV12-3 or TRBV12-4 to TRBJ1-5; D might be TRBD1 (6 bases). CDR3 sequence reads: CASSRGGPQHF. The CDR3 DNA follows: TGTGCCAGCAGCAGGGGCGGGCCCCAGCATTTT.